This T cell receptor beta chain was sequenced in a study of OX40 agonist ivuxolimab in advanced cancers. Worth noting for this clone: Its antigen is still unknown.

Study outcomes and limitations: Researchers did not establish what antigens the expanded peripheral T cells target.

V lost 4 bases and J lost 3, with 8 bases in between. The germline gives CDR1 SGHRS, CDR2 YFSETQ. This CDR3 has 13 amino acids. Libraries were prepared by immunoSEQ multiplex PCR; TCRdb keeps only in-frame clonotypes and omits some of them. The sample comprises over 65,000 clones, roughly 85% of which are singletons, and around 2% rests with the top ten. The sequenced sample was CD4+ or CD8+ T cells sorted from blood, obtained in a trial of the OX40 agonist ivuxolimab. The TCR was taken from an adult with an advanced solid tumor such as melanoma, head and neck, liver or kidney cancer. V is TRBV5-1 and J is TRBJ2-1; no clear D. The CDR3 here is CASSTEVYNEQFF. CDR3 DNA: TGCGCCAGCAGCACAGAAGTCTACAATGAGCAGTTCTTC. Full variable domain (missing parts from reference TRBV5-1 and TRBJ2-1): KAGVTQTPRYLIKTRGQQVTLSCSPISGHRSVSWYQQTPGQGLQFLFEYFSETQRNKGNFPGRFSGRQFSNSRSEMNVSTLELGDSALYLCASSTEVYNEQFFGPGTRLTVL.